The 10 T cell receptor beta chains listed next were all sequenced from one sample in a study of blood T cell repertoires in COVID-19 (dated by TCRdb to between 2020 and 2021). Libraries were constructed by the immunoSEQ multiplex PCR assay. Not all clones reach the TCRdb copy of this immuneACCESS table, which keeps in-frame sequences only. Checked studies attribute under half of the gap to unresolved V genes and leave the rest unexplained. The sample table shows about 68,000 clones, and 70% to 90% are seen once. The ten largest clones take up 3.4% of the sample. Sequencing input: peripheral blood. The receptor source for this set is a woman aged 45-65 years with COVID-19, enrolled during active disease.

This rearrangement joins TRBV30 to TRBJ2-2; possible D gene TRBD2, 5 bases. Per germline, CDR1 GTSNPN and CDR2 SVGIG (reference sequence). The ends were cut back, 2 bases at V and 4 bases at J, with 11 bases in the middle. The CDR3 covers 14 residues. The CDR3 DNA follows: TGTGCCTGGAGTATAGGACTCAGCACCGGGGAGCTGTTTTTT. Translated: CAWSIGLSTGELFF.

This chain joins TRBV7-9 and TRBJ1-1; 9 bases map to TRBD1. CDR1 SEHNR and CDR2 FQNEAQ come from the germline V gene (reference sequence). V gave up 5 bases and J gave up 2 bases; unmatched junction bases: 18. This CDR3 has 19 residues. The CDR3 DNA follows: TGTGCCAGCAGCCAGATTCCTTACAGGGGGCGCAGGTTTAACACTGAAGCTTTCTTT. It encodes CASSQIPYRGRRFNTEAFF.

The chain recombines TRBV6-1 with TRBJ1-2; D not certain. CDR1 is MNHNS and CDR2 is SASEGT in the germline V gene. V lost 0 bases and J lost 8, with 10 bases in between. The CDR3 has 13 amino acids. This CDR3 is CASSEAGRRGYTF. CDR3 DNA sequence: TGTGCCAGCAGTGAAGCGGGCCGCCGGGGCTACACCTTC.

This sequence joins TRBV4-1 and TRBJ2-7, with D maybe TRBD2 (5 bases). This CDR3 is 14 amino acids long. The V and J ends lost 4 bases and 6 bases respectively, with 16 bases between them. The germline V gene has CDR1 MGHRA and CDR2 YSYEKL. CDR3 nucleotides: TGCGCCAGCAGCCTCTCGGAGGCCCTACGCGAGCAGTACTTC. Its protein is CASSLSEALREQYF.

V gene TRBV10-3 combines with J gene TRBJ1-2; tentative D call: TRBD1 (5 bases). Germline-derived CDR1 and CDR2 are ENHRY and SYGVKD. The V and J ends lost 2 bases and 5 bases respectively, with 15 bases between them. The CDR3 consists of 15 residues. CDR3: CAISERDSPFYGYTF. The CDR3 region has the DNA TGTGCCATCAGTGAGAGAGACAGTCCCTTTTATGGCTACACCTTC.

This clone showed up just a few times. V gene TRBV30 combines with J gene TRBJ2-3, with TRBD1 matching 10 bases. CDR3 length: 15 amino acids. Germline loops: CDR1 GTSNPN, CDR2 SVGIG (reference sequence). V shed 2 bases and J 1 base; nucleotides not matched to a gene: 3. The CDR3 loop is CAWSKTGGRTDTQYF. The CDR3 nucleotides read TGTGCCTGGAGTAAGACAGGGGGCCGCACAGATACGCAGTATTTT.

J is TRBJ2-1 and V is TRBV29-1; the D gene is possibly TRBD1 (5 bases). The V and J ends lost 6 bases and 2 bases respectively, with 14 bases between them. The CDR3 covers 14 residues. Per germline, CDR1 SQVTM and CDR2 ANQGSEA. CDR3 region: CSVRRQGTYNEQFF. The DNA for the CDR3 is TGCAGCGTCCGAAGGCAGGGAACCTACAATGAGCAGTTCTTC.

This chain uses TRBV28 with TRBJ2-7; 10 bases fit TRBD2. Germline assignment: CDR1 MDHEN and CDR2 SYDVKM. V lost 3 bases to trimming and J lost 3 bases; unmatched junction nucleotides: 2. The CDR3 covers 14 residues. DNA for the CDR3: TGTGCCAGCAGTTTGGGACTAGCGCTCTACGAGCAGTACTTC. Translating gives CASSLGLALYEQYF.

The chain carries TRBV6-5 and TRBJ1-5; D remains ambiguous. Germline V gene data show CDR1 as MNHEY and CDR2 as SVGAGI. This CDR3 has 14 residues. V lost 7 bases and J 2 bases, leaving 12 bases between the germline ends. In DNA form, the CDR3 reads TGTGCCAGCAAAGGTGCCGGGGGCAATCAGCCCCAGCATTTT. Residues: CASKGAGGNQPQHF.

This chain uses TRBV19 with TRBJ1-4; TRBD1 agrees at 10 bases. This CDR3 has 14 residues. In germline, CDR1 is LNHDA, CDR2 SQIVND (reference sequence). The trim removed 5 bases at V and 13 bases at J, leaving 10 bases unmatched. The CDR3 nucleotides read TGTGCCAGTAGTCCGGGACAGGGGTTTGTCAGACTGTTTTTT. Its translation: CASSPGQGFVRLFF.